Below are 8 T cell receptor beta chains sequenced from a single sample in a study of T cell responses to AZD1222 COVID-19 vaccine (dated by TCRdb to the early 2020s). The receptor library was made with the immunoSEQ multiplex PCR assay. TCRdb mirrors the immuneACCESS table, restricted to in-frame sequences. Some clones are absent from its copies; in checked studies, under half trace to an unresolved V gene, and the reason for the others is unknown. Counted in this sample were 150,000 to 200,000 clones; 90% to 95% of them appeared once. Of the sample, more than 0.9% falls within the top ten clones. Per the publication, the time point label means: about 28 days (+/-7) after the second vaccine dose. Here the sequenced sample was peripheral blood, taken 28 days after the second AZD1222 dose. The receptor source for this set is an adult who received the AZD1222 COVID-19 vaccine.

This sequence joins TRBV5-1 and TRBJ2-1, with 9 nucleotides matching TRBD2. J gave up 2 bases and V 5 bases, and 5 bases lay outside the gene matches. CDR3 size: 15 residues. Per germline, CDR1 SGHRS and CDR2 YFSETQ. The CDR3 reads CASRTGLAPYNEQFF. In nucleotides, the CDR3 is TGCGCCAGCAGAACGGGACTAGCACCCTACAATGAGCAGTTCTTC.

The J gene is TRBJ1-2, the V gene TRBV7-8, with 10 bases matching TRBD1. Germline V lookup: CDR1 SGHVS, CDR2 FQNEAQ. The CDR3 consists of 16 residues. V shed 0 bases, J shed 7 bases, and the junction held 8 bases outside the gene matches. This CDR3 is CASSLATGTGDGGYTF. Written as DNA, the CDR3 is TGTGCCAGCAGCTTAGCCACCGGGACAGGGGACGGTGGCTACACCTTC.

The chain carries TRBV19 and TRBJ2-3; D not resolved. V lost 3 bases and J lost 3, with 13 bases in between. Germline V gene sequence: CDR1 LNHDA, CDR2 SQIVND (reference sequence). The CDR3 has 15 amino acids. The CDR3 is CASSITFVGTDTQYF. As DNA, the CDR3 is TGTGCCAGTAGTATCACGTTCGTGGGGACAGATACGCAGTATTTT.

The CDR3 DNA reads as TGTGCCAGCAGAATGGCGGGGATGGATTCACCCCTCCACTTT. This codes for CASRMAGMDSPLHF. The chain combines TRBV25-1 with TRBJ1-6, with D uncertain. There are 14 residues in the CDR3. Germline CDR1 and CDR2: MGHDK and SYGVNS. Deletions cut 6 bases from V and 8 bases from J, with 14 bases between.

V usage is TRBV25-1 and J usage is TRBJ1-5; possible D gene TRBD1, 5 bases. Germline assignment: CDR1 MGHDK and CDR2 SYGVNS. The CDR3 totals 14 residues. V was shortened by 3 bases and J by 7 bases, with 13 bases between the two germline ends. CDR3 amino acids: CASSDPGEGQPQHF. The DNA for the CDR3 is TGTGCCAGCAGTGATCCCGGGGAGGGGCAGCCCCAGCATTTT.

The rearrangement joins TRBV5-4 to TRBJ1-4; D perhaps matches TRBD1 (5 bases). The length of the CDR3 is 17 residues. The V gene's germline CDR1 is SGHNT and CDR2 YYREEE (reference sequence). V was cut by 4 bases and J by 0 bases, with 16 bases left in between. The CDR3 sequence: CASSGRQGPATNEKLFF. The DNA of the CDR3 is TGTGCCAGCAGCGGACGGCAGGGCCCGGCAACTAATGAAAAACTGTTTTTT.

The V gene is TRBV24-1, the J gene TRBJ2-1, with TRBD2 as a possible D gene (6 bases). V was trimmed by 4 bases and J by 0 bases, leaving 12 bases between them. The CDR3 sequence is 16 residues long. Germline CDR1 reads KGHDR; CDR2 reads SFDVKD. CDR3 coding DNA: TGTGCCACCAGTGAGCCTGGAGGGCCCTCCTACAATGAGCAGTTCTTC. Its protein is CATSEPGGPSYNEQFF.

The rearrangement uses TRBV19 and TRBJ1-5, with D unclear. The germline V and J ends were trimmed by 7 bases and 4 bases, with 14 bases remaining between them. Germline V lookup: CDR1 LNHDA, CDR2 SQIVND (reference sequence). The CDR3 totals 14 residues. The CDR3 sequence: CASNNGKMNQPQHF. The CDR3 coding sequence is TGTGCCAGTAACAACGGGAAGATGAATCAGCCCCAGCATTTT.